The T cell receptor beta chain described here comes from a study of T cells in Graves' hyperthyroidism and ophthalmopathy. General study points: Blood also showed most of the thyroid clonotypes that were expanded above 0.001.

Trimming cost V 0 bases and J 4 bases; bases outside gene matches: 6. The CDR3 consists of 16 residues. Germline assignment: CDR1 LGHNA and CDR2 YSLEER. The TCR beta CDR3 regions underwent amplification using RNA transcripts as the source. HTBI primers were the set used in a first-round RT-PCR of the TCR CDR3. TCRdb recomputed calls from the multiplex PCR reads with MiXCR, one row per CDR3 protein. In the table there are 450,000 to 700,000 distinct CDR3 sequences, around 42% of which are singletons. This clonotype was seen only a few times. Its antigen remains unknown. Diagnosis rested on symptoms, serum thyroxine and TRAb, thyroid ultrasound, and orbital computed tomography.

This TCR derives from a woman between 18 and 30 years old with Graves' hyperthyroidism. The sample taken for sequencing was peripheral blood or thyroid tissue (not recorded which). The chain has TRBV4-3 and TRBJ2-3, with 8 bases aligning to TRBD1. This CDR3 reads CASSQDLGQGSDTQYF. CDR3 DNA: TGCGCCAGCAGCCAAGATCTAGGACAGGGCTCAGATACGCAGTATTTT.